These 3 T cell receptor beta chains originate from one sample sequenced in a study of T-cell memory formation after mild COVID-19. TCRdb re-derived calls from the 5' RACE reads in MiXCR, one entry per CDR3 protein. The table lists 200,000 to 300,000 distinct CDR3 sequences, 16% of them singletons. The specimen was PBMCs or a T cell subset sorted from them (not recorded which). Receptors originate from a man in his late teens or twenties who had mild COVID-19 (a few samples of this study predate the infection). Cell type and time point are not known.

This clonotype was counted at least ten times. The CDR3 DNA is TGCGCCAGCAGCCCTTTGACAGCCTTGAACACTGAAGCTTTCTTT. Its translation is CASSPLTALNTEAFF. V usage is TRBV5-1 and J usage is TRBJ1-1; D is possibly TRBD1 (5 bases). Germline V CDR1 and CDR2: SGHRS, YFSETQ. There are 15 residues in the CDR3. Trimming pared 4 bases from V and 0 bases from J, leaving 13 bases between.

The rearrangement links TRBV7-2 to TRBJ2-1; either TRBD1 or TRBD2 may supply D (6 bases each). The germline V gene has CDR1 SGHTA and CDR2 FQGNSA. Trimming stripped 4 bases from V and 4 bases from J, with 17 bases between. The CDR3 has 16 residues. The CDR3 loop reads CASSSQAGGRYNEQFF. The DNA for the CDR3 is TGTGCCAGCAGCTCCCAGGCCGGGGGCCGTTACAATGAGCAGTTCTTC.

The V call is TRBV6-5, the J call TRBJ2-7, with D unresolved. Germline assignment: CDR1 MNHEY and CDR2 SVGAGI. The CDR3 extends over 15 amino acids. The ends were cut back, 1 base at V and 4 bases at J, with 14 bases in the middle. CDR3 sequence: CASSYLAAAKYEQYF. CDR3 bases: TGTGCCAGCAGTTACTTGGCAGCAGCTAAATACGAGCAGTACTTC.